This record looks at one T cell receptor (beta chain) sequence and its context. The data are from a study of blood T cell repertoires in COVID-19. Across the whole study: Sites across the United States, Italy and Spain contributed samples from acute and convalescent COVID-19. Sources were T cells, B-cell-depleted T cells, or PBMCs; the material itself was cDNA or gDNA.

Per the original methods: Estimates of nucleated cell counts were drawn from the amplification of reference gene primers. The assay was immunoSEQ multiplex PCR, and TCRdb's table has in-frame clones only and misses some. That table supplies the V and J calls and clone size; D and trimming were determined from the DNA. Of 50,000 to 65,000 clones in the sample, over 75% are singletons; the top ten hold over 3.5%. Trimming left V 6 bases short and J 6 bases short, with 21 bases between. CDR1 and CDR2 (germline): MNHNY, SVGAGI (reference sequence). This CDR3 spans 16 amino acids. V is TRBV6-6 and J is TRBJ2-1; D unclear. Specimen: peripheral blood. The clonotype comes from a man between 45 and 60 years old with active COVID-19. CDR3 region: CASSPSGGLVINEQFF. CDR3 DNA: TGTGCCAGCAGCCCATCGGGTGGGTTGGTTATCAATGAGCAGTTCTTC.